Below, one TCR beta chain is given with its context. What it binds is unknown. Generated by immunoSEQ multiplex PCR, the TCRdb table keeps only in-frame clones and is missing some. The sample records about 88,000 clones, roughly 78% being singletons. The sample belongs to a study of radiotherapy plus CTLA-4 blockade in lung cancer. Study details: In about 20% of patients, objective responses were seen; 25% to 40% had disease control. Study-wide results and caveats: Early clone dynamics of blood T cells, plus interferon-beta, reportedly predicted response best.

This CDR3 is 15 amino acids long. V trimming: 4 bases; J trimming: 4 bases; junction bases outside the gene matches: 4. The germline V gene encodes CDR1 MGHDK and CDR2 SYGVNS. The material sequenced was peripheral blood, taken from a patient treated with radiotherapy plus ipilimumab. The rearrangement joins TRBV25-1 to TRBJ2-1; 10 bases line up with TRBD1. The TCR was taken from a human donor with non-small cell lung cancer that progressed on radiotherapy plus ipilimumab. The CDR3 region has the DNA TGTGCCAGCAGTGCGGACAGGGGGGAATACAATGAGCAGTTCTTC. Translation: CASSADRGEYNEQFF.